This T cell receptor (beta chain) originates from a study of blood T cell repertoires in COVID-19 (TCRdb year 2020). Study-level background: Samples covering the acute and convalescent phases of COVID-19 were provided by collaborators in the United States, Italy and Spain. The prospective study material was composed of cDNA or gDNA derived from T cells, B-cell-depleted T cells, or PBMCs. Subjects who had been exposed to COVID-19, were actively infected with it, or had recovered from it provided the deeply sampled blood TCRbeta repertoires that made up the dataset. A freely available public database, intended as a resource for researchers studying the immune response to SARS-CoV-2, is where the repertoires were released. The samples were drawn from two sources: the first 160 participants of the ongoing ImmuneRACE study, and fewer than 1,500 subjects contributed by 6 global collaborators. The sample metadata nearly always contained a de-identified subject ID, COVID-19 status, age in years and sex. Where available, HLA class I and class II types were obtained from metadata supplied by the sample provider rather than from assay-based typing.

TCRbeta CDR3 regions were amplified from genomic DNA by means of the immunoSEQ Assay, a bias-controlled multiplex PCR. Per the source publication's procedure: Nucleated cell counts per sample were estimated from amplification of reference gene primers within the assay. To quantify the absolute abundance of each unique TCRbeta CDR3 rearrangement, sequence reads were collapsed and filtered. For each sample, productive Simpson clonality was calculated as the square root of Simpson's diversity index over productive rearrangements. TCRdb obtained this table from immuneACCESS and retained in-frame rearrangements with V and J assigned. These tables miss some clones; where compared with another copy, unresolved V genes account for less than half of the shortfall, and the remainder is unexplained. V, J and clone size are taken as reported in that table, and D and trimming were inferred from the DNA itself. The sample includes about 180,000 clones, with approximately 80% observed a single time. Clones ranked in the top ten supply roughly an eighth of the sample.

The CDR3 measures 14 amino acids from cysteine to phenylalanine. Here the CDR3 DNA is all that survives: 42 bases in frame from base 1. V and J are truncated by 4 bases and 6 bases respectively, leaving an intervening sequence of 10 bases. CDR1 and CDR2 were assigned from the germline V gene as SGHVS and FQNEAQ. Participants in the prospective study were enrolled through a virtual design, were aged 18 to 89 years, and lived in roughly 25 United States geographic areas. In the prospective study, participants were assigned to cohorts based on the clinical history participants reported in a screening survey and a study questionnaire. Exposed participants were defined as having been in contact with someone with a PCR-confirmed or clinician-diagnosed COVID-19 case within 2 weeks of study entry. In the prospective study, mobile phlebotomists collected whole blood, serum and a nasopharyngeal or oropharyngeal swab from each participant. Over a roughly 2-month period, participants in the prospective study had the option of providing additional blood draws and questionnaires. Before DNA extraction, blood samples from the prospective study were shipped at room temperature or frozen.

Overall study outcomes, separate from this receptor: Clinical and demographic metadata were provided uncurated, with the amount varying by source and participant.

The table lists this clone with a few counts. Its target antigen remains unknown. No much larger clonotype is one base removed from it; base qualities were not supplied. The rearranged chain carries TRBV7-8 and TRBJ1-6; a tentative D call is TRBD1 (6 bases match). The sequenced material came from PBMCs or T cells enriched from blood (not recorded which). The TCR sequence derives from a man in his 60s who had been exposed to COVID-19. The DNA sequence is as follows: TGTGCCAGCAGCTCGACAGGTCCTAATTCACCCCTCCACTTT. Its protein product is CASSSTGPNSPLHF.